These T cell receptor beta chains were read from a single sample in a study of blood T cell repertoires in COVID-19. Sequencing was performed with immunoSEQ multiplex PCR; in TCRdb, only in-frame clones are kept and a portion is missing. The repertoire holds under 200,000 clones, with approximately 87% as singletons. The sequenced material came from peripheral blood. The receptor set was obtained from a woman aged 55-69 years with COVID-19, enrolled during active disease. Each CDR3 is given with its conserved first and last residue. The order of the fields is clone size, D gene, V gene, J gene, CDR3 protein, CDR3 DNA. D genes are given only for firm matches. Size tells how often a clone was seen (once, few, many) or the class of an expanded clone, and some rows leave it out.

clone size: .
D gene: .
V gene: TRBV2
J gene: TRBJ1-5
CDR3 protein: CASSADRFNQPQHF
CDR3 DNA: TGTGCCAGCAGTGCCGACAGGTTCAATCAGCCCCAGCATTTT

clone size: .
D gene: .
V gene: TRBV5-4
J gene: TRBJ1-1
CDR3 protein: CASTGVKSMNTEAFF
CDR3 DNA: TGTGCCAGCACAGGGGTAAAAAGCATGAACACTGAAGCTTTCTTT

clone size: .
D gene: TRBD1
V gene: TRBV11-2
J gene: TRBJ2-2
CDR3 protein: CASSSDRGPNTGELFF
CDR3 DNA: TGTGCCAGCAGCTCGGACAGGGGCCCGAACACCGGGGAGCTGTTTTTT

clone size: .
D gene: TRBD1
V gene: TRBV7-8
J gene: TRBJ2-4
CDR3 protein: CASSRDRDPAKNIQYF
CDR3 DNA: TGTGCCAGCAGCCGGGACAGGGACCCAGCCAAAAACATTCAGTACTTC

clone size: .
D gene: .
V gene: TRBV6-4
J gene: TRBJ2-3
CDR3 protein: CASSDSTTVKDTQYF
CDR3 DNA: TGTGCCAGCAGTGACTCGACGACAGTAAAAGATACGCAGTATTTT

clone size: .
D gene: TRBD2
V gene: TRBV19
J gene: TRBJ2-1
CDR3 protein: CASSTSPGLSDDEQFF
CDR3 DNA: TGTGCCAGTAGTACTTCCCCGGGACTATCCGACGATGAGCAGTTCTTC

clone size: .
D gene: .
V gene: TRBV30
J gene: TRBJ1-1
CDR3 protein: CAWTGDTNTEAFF
CDR3 DNA: TGTGCCTGGACAGGGGATACGAACACTGAAGCTTTCTTT

clone size: .
D gene: TRBD2
V gene: TRBV6-2/TRBV6-3
J gene: TRBJ2-3
CDR3 protein: CASSYSPGGTDTQYF
CDR3 DNA: TGTGCCAGCAGTTACTCGCCCGGGGGGACAGATACGCAGTATTTT

clone size: .
D gene: .
V gene: TRBV19
J gene: TRBJ1-6
CDR3 protein: CASIPPGRDSPLHF
CDR3 DNA: TGTGCCAGTATTCCCCCGGGGAGGGATTCACCCCTCCACTTT

clone size: .
D gene: TRBD2
V gene: TRBV4-3
J gene: TRBJ2-1
CDR3 protein: CASPTSGNLGNEQFF
CDR3 DNA: TGCGCCAGCCCCACTAGCGGGAACTTAGGCAATGAGCAGTTCTTC

clone size: .
D gene: .
V gene: TRBV5-1
J gene: TRBJ1-5
CDR3 protein: CASSLATGSNQPQHF
CDR3 DNA: TGCGCCAGCAGCTTGGCCACGGGGAGTAATCAGCCCCAGCATTTT

clone size: .
D gene: TRBD1
V gene: TRBV5-1
J gene: TRBJ2-7
CDR3 protein: CASSSAGTGFEEQYF
CDR3 DNA: TGCGCCAGCAGCTCCGCCGGGACAGGGTTCGAAGAGCAGTACTTC

clone size: .
D gene: .
V gene: TRBV27
J gene: TRBJ2-7
CDR3 protein: CASAREFTYEQYF
CDR3 DNA: TGTGCCAGCGCACGGGAGTTTACCTACGAGCAGTACTTC

clone size: .
D gene: TRBD1
V gene: TRBV28
J gene: TRBJ1-5
CDR3 protein: CASSLQGNNQPQHF
CDR3 DNA: TGTGCCAGCAGCTTACAGGGGAACAATCAGCCCCAGCATTTT

clone size: few
D gene: .
V gene: TRBV9
J gene: TRBJ1-4
CDR3 protein: CASSRVPGHGGNEKLFF
CDR3 DNA: TGTGCCAGCAGCCGAGTCCCGGGACACGGAGGTAATGAAAAACTGTTTTTT

clone size: few
D gene: .
V gene: TRBV10-3
J gene: TRBJ1-2
CDR3 protein: CAIRKSLGTGGYGYTF
CDR3 DNA: TGTGCCATCAGGAAGAGTCTGGGCACAGGAGGGTATGGCTACACCTTC

clone size: .
D gene: .
V gene: TRBV7-9
J gene: TRBJ1-1
CDR3 protein: CASSLETGNTEAFF
CDR3 DNA: TGTGCCAGCAGCTTGGAGACAGGGAACACTGAAGCTTTCTTT

clone size: few
D gene: .
V gene: TRBV9
J gene: TRBJ1-2
CDR3 protein: CASSKFQGTTYGYTF
CDR3 DNA: TGTGCCTCATCAAAATTTCAAGGGACAACCTATGGCTACACCTTC

clone size: .
D gene: TRBD1
V gene: TRBV15
J gene: TRBJ2-7
CDR3 protein: CATSRATGETYEQYF
CDR3 DNA: TGTGCCACCAGCAGAGCTACAGGGGAAACCTACGAGCAGTACTTC

clone size: .
D gene: .
V gene: TRBV30
J gene: TRBJ2-7
CDR3 protein: CAWSATGRDEQYF
CDR3 DNA: TGTGCCTGGAGCGCAACAGGGAGGGACGAGCAGTACTTC

clone size: .
D gene: TRBD1
V gene: TRBV12-3/TRBV12-4
J gene: TRBJ2-1
CDR3 protein: CASSPGQKQFF
CDR3 DNA: TGTGCCAGCAGCCCGGGACAGAAGCAGTTCTTC

clone size: once
D gene: .
V gene: TRBV27
J gene: TRBJ1-5
CDR3 protein: CASSYAGAHQPQHF
CDR3 DNA: TGTGCCAGCAGTTACGCGGGGGCACACCAGCCCCAGCATTTT

clone size: .
D gene: .
V gene: TRBV5-1
J gene: TRBJ2-6
CDR3 protein: CASTVRDGANVLTF
CDR3 DNA: TGCGCCAGCACGGTCCGGGATGGGGCCAACGTCCTGACTTTC

clone size: .
D gene: .
V gene: TRBV6-2/TRBV6-3
J gene: TRBJ2-3
CDR3 protein: CASSYPSGAGTDTQYF
CDR3 DNA: TGTGCCAGCAGTTACCCCAGCGGAGCCGGCACAGATACGCAGTATTTT

clone size: once
D gene: TRBD1
V gene: TRBV11-2
J gene: TRBJ1-2
CDR3 protein: CASSQTGVGYTF
CDR3 DNA: TGTGCCAGCAGCCAGACAGGGGTTGGCTACACCTTC

clone size: .
D gene: TRBD1
V gene: TRBV6-2/TRBV6-3
J gene: TRBJ2-2
CDR3 protein: CASSDTGTGIGELFF
CDR3 DNA: TGTGCCAGCAGTGACACCGGGACAGGGATCGGGGAGCTGTTTTTT

clone size: .
D gene: .
V gene: TRBV6-5
J gene: TRBJ1-2
CDR3 protein: CASTRDGGGYGYTF
CDR3 DNA: TGTGCCAGCACCCGGGACGGCGGGGGCTATGGCTACACCTTC

clone size: .
D gene: TRBD1
V gene: TRBV6-5
J gene: TRBJ2-7
CDR3 protein: CATQGDSYEQYF
CDR3 DNA: TGTGCCACGCAGGGGGACTCCTACGAGCAGTACTTC

clone size: .
D gene: TRBD1
V gene: TRBV5-1
J gene: TRBJ1-5
CDR3 protein: CASSGTGGRNQPQHF
CDR3 DNA: TGCGCCAGCAGCGGGACAGGGGGCCGAAATCAGCCCCAGCATTTT

clone size: .
D gene: TRBD1
V gene: TRBV7-6
J gene: TRBJ1-4
CDR3 protein: CASSLEGRGDEKLFF
CDR3 DNA: TGTGCCAGCAGCTTAGAAGGCAGGGGGGACGAAAAACTGTTTTTT

clone size: .
D gene: .
V gene: TRBV2
J gene: TRBJ1-1
CDR3 protein: CASSEGKGLGTEAFF
CDR3 DNA: TGTGCCAGCAGTGAAGGGAAGGGGTTGGGCACTGAAGCTTTCTTT

clone size: .
D gene: TRBD2
V gene: TRBV10-3
J gene: TRBJ2-3
CDR3 protein: CAIKLAGVEDTQYF
CDR3 DNA: TGTGCCATCAAGCTAGCGGGAGTGGAAGATACGCAGTATTTT

clone size: once
D gene: .
V gene: TRBV21-1
J gene: TRBJ1-3
CDR3 protein: CASDPRGSGNTIYF
CDR3 DNA: TGTGCCAGCGACCCCCGGGGGTCTGGAAACACCATATATTTT

clone size: .
D gene: .
V gene: TRBV24-1
J gene: TRBJ2-3
CDR3 protein: CATSDPGTPLSTDTQYF
CDR3 DNA: TGTGCCACCAGTGATCCCGGGACACCCTTGAGCACAGATACGCAGTATTTT

clone size: .
D gene: .
V gene: TRBV5-6
J gene: TRBJ1-5
CDR3 protein: CASSLDQGRIQPQHF
CDR3 DNA: TGTGCCAGCAGCTTGGATCAGGGGCGTATTCAGCCCCAGCATTTT

clone size: .
D gene: TRBD1
V gene: TRBV11-3
J gene: TRBJ1-2
CDR3 protein: CASSPHRGGYTF
CDR3 DNA: TGTGCCAGCAGCCCCCACAGGGGGGGCTACACCTTC

clone size: .
D gene: TRBD1
V gene: TRBV6-5
J gene: TRBJ1-1
CDR3 protein: CASRLQRDRVTEAFF
CDR3 DNA: TGTGCCAGCAGGCTCCAGCGGGACAGGGTCACTGAAGCTTTCTTT

clone size: .
D gene: .
V gene: TRBV27
J gene: TRBJ2-2
CDR3 protein: CASSLRQGSGELFF
CDR3 DNA: TGTGCCAGCAGTTTACGGCAGGGGTCCGGGGAGCTGTTTTTT

clone size: once
D gene: TRBD2
V gene: TRBV27
J gene: TRBJ2-1
CDR3 protein: CASRRSGAGREQFF
CDR3 DNA: TGTGCCAGCAGGCGGAGCGGGGCTGGGAGAGAGCAGTTCTTC

clone size: .
D gene: TRBD1
V gene: TRBV18
J gene: TRBJ1-4
CDR3 protein: CASSPGTGVNEKLFF
CDR3 DNA: TGTGCCAGCTCACCTGGGACAGGGGTAAATGAAAAACTGTTTTTT

clone size: .
D gene: .
V gene: TRBV7-2
J gene: TRBJ2-7
CDR3 protein: CASSVSGVKRGEQYF
CDR3 DNA: TGTGCCAGCAGCGTTTCAGGGGTTAAACGTGGGGAGCAGTACTTC

clone size: .
D gene: TRBD1
V gene: TRBV3-1/TRBV3-2
J gene: TRBJ1-2
CDR3 protein: CASSQRTGGIYGYTF
CDR3 DNA: TGTGCCAGCAGCCAGAGGACAGGGGGCATCTATGGCTACACCTTC

clone size: .
D gene: .
V gene: TRBV6-5
J gene: TRBJ2-5
CDR3 protein: CASSYGGTQYF
CDR3 DNA: TGTGCCAGCAGTTACGGAGGGACCCAGTACTTC

clone size: .
D gene: .
V gene: TRBV7-9
J gene: TRBJ1-2
CDR3 protein: CASSLPTAINYGYTF
CDR3 DNA: TGTGCCAGCAGCTTACCGACAGCTATTAACTATGGCTACACCTTC

clone size: .
D gene: .
V gene: TRBV24-1
J gene: TRBJ2-1
CDR3 protein: CATSDLQGGTGDEQFF
CDR3 DNA: TGTGCCACCAGTGATTTGCAGGGGGGAACGGGGGATGAGCAGTTCTTC

clone size: .
D gene: .
V gene: TRBV30
J gene: TRBJ1-1
CDR3 protein: CAWSVGAMNTEAFF
CDR3 DNA: TGTGCCTGGAGTGTGGGGGCCATGAACACTGAAGCTTTCTTT

clone size: .
D gene: .
V gene: TRBV14
J gene: TRBJ2-7
CDR3 protein: CASSQDIRRAGVYEQYF
CDR3 DNA: TGTGCCAGCAGCCAAGACATTAGGAGGGCCGGAGTCTACGAGCAGTACTTC